The 20 T cell receptor beta chains in this list originate from one sample, sequenced in a study of blood T cells in healthy people across ages (dated by TCRdb to between 2015 and 2017). The receptor library was made with 5' RACE. Instrument used: Illumina HiSeq 2500. A second PCR of roughly 7 to 11 cycles was performed with a sample-barcoded 5' primer and a J-beta primer mix. In-frame beta chains were kept once TCRdb had trimmed the public reads at Q25 with fastp and called clones with MiXCR. A single entry per CDR3 protein holds the most common genes and DNA from its merged rows. The sample data list some 940,000 distinct CDR3 sequences, and around 29% of these were observed just once. The ten largest account for roughly 10% of the sample. This same sample was also taken into another study, of T cells of mothers and their children.

The sample was blood. Source of these receptors: a woman aged 40 to 50 in good health.

The chain employs TRBV28 and TRBJ1-2, with 8 bases identical to TRBD1. V lost 10 bases and J lost 8; bases outside the gene matches: 15. Germline CDR1 and CDR2: MDHEN and SYDVKM. The CDR3 spans 14 residues. The CDR3 coding sequence is TGTGCCAACAGGGGGACAGGTGCGGCATTGGGCTACACCTTC. It encodes CANRGTGAALGYTF.

This clonotype was observed many times. This chain connects TRBV28 to TRBJ2-7; D is possibly TRBD1 (6 bases). Looked up from germline, CDR1 is MDHEN and CDR2 is SYDVKM. The CDR3 is made up of 14 amino acids. V was pared by 6 bases and J by 0 bases, with 12 bases between. CDR3 region: CASRPGDISYEQYF. In DNA, the CDR3 is TGTGCCAGCAGACCCGGGGACATCTCCTACGAGCAGTACTTC.

Concerning this clonotype: A read error may be the cause here, since a much bigger clone is one base away. This chain uses TRBV4-3 with TRBJ2-5; 8 bases line up with TRBD1. Germline trimming cut 4 bases from V and 4 bases from J; bases unmatched to any gene: 11. Germline V CDR1 and CDR2: LGHNA, YSLEER. The CDR3 has 16 amino acids. This chain's CDR3 is CASSPKRGQARETQYF. For the CDR3, the DNA is TGCGCCAGCAGCCCGAAACGGGGACAGGCTCGAGAGACCCAGTACTTC.

This clonotype was counted a few times. The chain combines TRBV27 with TRBJ1-6; D not resolved. The CDR3 runs 15 residues. Germline CDR1 MNHEY, CDR2 SMNVEV (reference sequence). V shed 5 bases and J shed 8 bases, with 16 bases lying between them. The CDR3 spells CASSPRTNRYSPLHF. Written as DNA, the CDR3 is TGTGCCAGCAGTCCTCGGACCAACCGCTATTCACCCCTCCACTTT.

This clonotype was detected many times. V is TRBV2 and J is TRBJ2-7; 8 nucleotides align to TRBD1. The germline V gene has CDR1 SNHLY and CDR2 FYNNEI. V gave up 10 bases and J gave up 3 bases; unmatched junction bases: 8. CDR3 length: 13 residues. In nucleotides, the CDR3 is TGTGCCACCAACCGGGACAGGAACTACGAGCAGTACTTC. Translation: CATNRDRNYEQYF.

This clonotype showed up just a few times. The J gene is TRBJ2-6, the V gene TRBV5-1, with D possibly called TRBD1 or TRBD2 (5 bases each). The CDR3 spans 16 residues. Trimming cost V 6 bases and J 2 bases, with 15 bases left between them. CDR1 and CDR2 from the germline V gene are SGHRS and YFSETQ. The CDR3 nucleotides read TGCGCCAGCACCCGGGACCCACTCCCTGGGGCCAACGTCCTGACTTTC. Encoded protein: CASTRDPLPGANVLTF.

This clonotype was detected a few times. The gene calls are TRBV5-1 and TRBJ1-1, with D hard to call. Trimming took off 0 bases at V and 1 base at J, with 10 bases between the two ends. There are 15 residues in the CDR3. Germline CDR1 SGHRS, CDR2 YFSETQ. The CDR3 DNA sequence: TGCGCCAGCAGCTTGGCCGCGGCTAAGAACACTGAAGCTTTCTTT. Translation gives CASSLAAAKNTEAFF. Variable domain in full (rest from reference TRBV5-1 and TRBJ1-1): KAGVTQTPRYLIKTRGQQVTLSCSPISGHRSVSWYQQTPGQGLQFLFEYFSETQRNKGNFPGRFSGRQFSNSRSEMNVSTLELGDSALYLCASSLAAAKNTEAFFGQGTRLTVV.

This clonotype was counted many times. The chain is built from TRBV4-3 and TRBJ2-7; D is possibly TRBD1 or TRBD2 (5 bases each). The germline V gene encodes CDR1 LGHNA and CDR2 YSLEER. Trimming stripped 0 bases from V and 7 bases from J, with 13 bases between. CDR3 size: 14 residues. The CDR3: CASSQDRGTGEQYF. CDR3 nucleotides: TGCGCCAGCAGCCAAGATCGAGGGACCGGAGAGCAGTACTTC.

The V and J genes are TRBV6-7 and TRBJ2-2; the D is unclear. TRBV6-7 is flagged as an ORF with uncertain function. Trimming cost V 7 bases and J 4 bases, with 28 bases left between them. This CDR3 contains 19 residues. The CDR3 loop reads CASNYPFYRDPPTTGELFF. The CDR3 DNA is TGTGCCAGCAACTATCCCTTTTACAGAGATCCTCCGACCACCGGGGAGCTGTTTTTT.

The V call is TRBV7-2, the J call TRBJ2-3; D is ambiguous. Between the trimmed V and J ends, which lost 1 base and 0 bases, there was a span of 8 bases. This CDR3 spans 15 amino acids. Per germline, CDR1 SGHTA and CDR2 FQGNSA. The CDR3 here is CASSLDPPSTDTQYF. The DNA of the CDR3 is TGTGCCAGCAGCTTAGACCCCCCCAGCACAGATACGCAGTATTTT.

CDR3 sequence reads: CASSLARGGLDTQYF. The DNA for the CDR3 is TGTGCCAGCAGCTTAGCCAGGGGAGGGCTGGATACGCAGTATTTT. This chain uses TRBV7-9 with TRBJ2-3, with D possibly being TRBD2 (7 bases). Germline V gene lookup returns CDR1 SEHNR and CDR2 FQNEAQ (reference sequence). The CDR3 is made up of 15 amino acids. Trimming cost V 0 bases and J 6 bases, with 13 bases left between them. Filled out from reference TRBV7-9 and TRBJ2-3, the complete variable domain reads DTGVSQNPRHKITKRGQNVTFRCDPISEHNRLYWYRQTLGQGPEFLTYFQNEAQLEKSRLLSDRFSAERPKGSFSTLEIQRTEQGDSAMYLCASSLARGGLDTQYFGPGTRLTVL.

This clonotype was seen only once. A much larger clone is a single base away; this may be a read error. The chain recombines TRBV20-1 with TRBJ2-5, with a weak D call TRBD2 (6 bases). Judging by the DNA end, TRBJ2-7 fits better; the J call may be wrong. CDR1 and CDR2 from the germline V gene are DFQATT and SNEGSKA (reference sequence). CDR3 size: 14 residues. The CDR3 region has the DNA TGCAGTGCCAGAAGGCGACTAGAACCCTGCGAGCAGTACTTC. Residues: CSARRRLEPCEQYF.

This clonotype was seen only a few times. The V call is TRBV5-1, the J call TRBJ2-1; TRBD2 agrees at 11 bases. The CDR3 extends over 15 amino acids. Germline trimming cut 6 bases from V and 4 bases from J; bases unmatched to any gene: 6. Germline loops: CDR1 SGHRS, CDR2 YFSETQ. CDR3 nucleotides: TGCGCCAGCAACCCCGGGACTAGCGGTTACAATGAGCAGTTCTTC. It translates to CASNPGTSGYNEQFF.

This clonotype was seen a handful of times. The genes are TRBV7-8 and TRBJ2-7; TRBD2 matches 8 bases. This CDR3 is built from 14 residues. Trimming took 5 bases from V and 3 from J; bases not matched to a gene: 6. CDR1 and CDR2 from the germline V gene are SGHVS and FQNEAQ. The CDR3 loop reads CASSTGGVDYEQYF. CDR3 sequence (DNA): TGTGCCAGCAGCACCGGGGGGGTAGACTACGAGCAGTACTTC.

J is TRBJ2-3 and V is TRBV12-3 or TRBV12-4; TRBD1 or TRBD2 may be the D gene (6 bases each). CDR3 size: 15 residues. V was clipped by 2 bases and J by 0 bases, with 9 bases between them. The DNA for the CDR3 is TGTGCCAGCAGTTTACAGGGGACTAGCACAGATACGCAGTATTTT. Translation: CASSLQGTSTDTQYF.

This chain uses TRBV29-1 with TRBJ1-2; D not resolved. Germline values: CDR1 SQVTM, CDR2 ANQGSEA. V was clipped by 4 bases and J by 1 base, with 4 bases between them. The CDR3 totals 11 residues. CDR3 in DNA: TGCAGCGTTGTGATTAACTATGGCTACACCTTC. Protein sequence: CSVVINYGYTF.

Remarks on this clonotype: Germline is not matched at one junction end, which may reflect a read error. The DNA for the CDR3 is TGCAGTGCTAGAGCGACGGGAAGCTATGGCTATACCTTC. Amino acid sequence: CSARATGSYGYTF. The V call is TRBV20-1, the J call TRBJ1-2; no clear D gene. The CDR3 covers 13 residues. Looked up from germline, CDR1 is DFQATT and CDR2 is SNEGSKA (reference sequence).

At least ten counts were recorded for this clonotype. This CDR3 is CASSSILFEEEQYF. CDR3 nucleotide sequence: TGTGCCAGCAGTTCTATATTATTCGAGGAAGAGCAGTACTTC. The rearrangement joins TRBV7-2 to TRBJ2-7; D is ambiguous. Looked up from germline, CDR1 is SGHTA and CDR2 is FQGNSA. V was trimmed by 6 bases and J by 7 bases, leaving 19 bases between them. This CDR3 is 14 amino acids long.

This clonotype has a handful of counts. This rearrangement joins TRBV18 to TRBJ1-1; 9 bases are a match to TRBD1. Germline V gene sequence: CDR1 KGHSH, CDR2 LQKENI. CDR3 length: 14 residues. V lost 5 bases, J lost 7 bases, and 8 bases stayed unmatched. This CDR3 is CASSSRQGDGEAFF. CDR3 DNA sequence: TGTGCCAGCTCATCCAGACAGGGGGACGGTGAAGCTTTCTTT.

This clonotype came up a few times. At one end the junction does not follow the germline gene, possibly because of a read error. The rearrangement links TRBV28 to TRBJ1-2; 7 bases are shared with TRBD1. CDR3 length: 13 amino acids. In germline, CDR1 is MDHEN, CDR2 SYDVKM. CDR3 DNA sequence: TGTACCAGCAGTTGGGGACAGATCTATGGCTACACCTTC. This gives the protein CTSSWGQIYGYTF.